This record concerns one T cell receptor beta chain sequence. The V gene's germline CDR1 is KGHSH and CDR2 LQKENI. V was shortened by 3 bases and J by 0 bases, with 12 bases between the two germline ends. This CDR3 comprises 16 residues. This entry comes from a study of blood T cell repertoires in COVID-19. Looking at the study overall: Samples of COVID-19 (acute and convalescent) were obtained from the United States, Italy and Spain.

Source study methods: Using reference gene primer amplification, nucleated cell counts were estimated. Profiled with immunoSEQ multiplex PCR; TCRdb holds only in-frame clones, not every one. The DNA was the basis for D and trimming; V, J and clone size are from that table. The sample contains fewer than 200,000 clones, about 80% of which appear only once. The sequenced sample was peripheral blood. This sequence was found in a man aged 70-80 years with active or convalescent COVID-19. This chain connects TRBV18 to TRBJ1-3, with a tentative D call TRBD1 (5 bases). The CDR3 sequence: CASSPRQKSSGNTIYF. The CDR3 nucleotides read TGTGCCAGCTCACCGAGACAGAAGAGCTCTGGAAACACCATATATTTT.